A single sample is the source of the 5 T cell receptor beta chains below, sequenced in a study of response to subunit inactivated influenza vaccine. TCRdb called the RT-PCR reads again in MiXCR, with one record for every CDR3 protein. The sample includes about 700,000 distinct CDR3 sequences, around 13% of them seen just once. The source material was PBMCs from blood, sampled roughly 2 weeks before vaccination. Every receptor here comes from a man aged 45 to 65 who received an inactivated influenza vaccine.

This clonotype was detected only a few times. The J gene is TRBJ2-5, the V gene TRBV2; D not resolved. The germline V gene encodes CDR1 SNHLY and CDR2 FYNNEI. Between the trimmed V and J ends, which lost 5 bases and 4 bases, there was a span of 20 bases. This CDR3 is built from 16 residues. The CDR3 region is CASSLGPSRSGETQYF. CDR3 nucleotide sequence: TGTGCCAGCAGTCTAGGGCCTAGTCGGTCCGGAGAGACCCAGTACTTC.

This clonotype came up a few times. This sequence joins TRBV12-3 or TRBV12-4 and TRBJ2-5; D unclear. The CDR3 has 15 residues. Trimming cost V 6 bases and J 5 bases, with 19 bases left between them. Here the CDR3 reads CASSSDGRPAETQYF. CDR3 nucleotides: TGTGCCAGCAGCTCAGACGGACGTCCAGCGGAGACCCAGTACTTC.

This clonotype was picked up a small number of times. CDR3 amino acids: CASSRTGPNTGELFF. The CDR3, as DNA: TGTGCCAGCAGTCGGACAGGCCCGAACACCGGGGAGCTGTTTTTT. V and J are TRBV12-3 or TRBV12-4 and TRBJ2-2, with 7 bases matching TRBD1. J lost 0 bases, V lost 5 bases, and 3 bases had no gene match. The CDR3 loop spans 15 amino acids.

The chain uses TRBV5-1 and TRBJ1-2, with D possibly TRBD1 on 5 matching bases. The CDR3 consists of 13 residues. Trimming removed 0 bases at V and 8 bases at J, with 11 bases between. The germline gives CDR1 SGHRS, CDR2 YFSETQ. This CDR3 reads CASSLVLRDGYTF. CDR3 nucleotides: TGCGCCAGCAGCTTGGTCTTAAGGGACGGCTACACCTTC.

This clonotype occurred a few times. The rearrangement links TRBV5-4 to TRBJ2-2; 10 nucleotides line up with TRBD1. The CDR3 length is 18 residues. The V gene's germline CDR1 is SGHNT and CDR2 YYREEE (reference sequence). J gave up 10 bases and V 3 bases, and 18 bases lay outside the gene matches. CDR3 loop: CASSSPLGQGGPAVELFF. Written as DNA, the CDR3 is TGTGCCAGCAGCTCACCTCTTGGACAGGGGGGACCGGCCGTGGAGCTGTTTTTT.